The 16 T cell receptor beta chains below were found in one sample sequenced in a study of blood T cells in healthy people across ages. The authors ran a second PCR of roughly 7 to 11 cycles using a sample-barcoded 5' primer and a J-beta primer mix. From the 5' RACE reads, TCRdb called clonotypes with MiXCR, one entry per CDR3 protein. This sample has around 1,100,000 distinct CDR3 sequences, with roughly two fifths found just once. The sequencing input was blood. All receptors derive from a man younger than 30 in good health.

This chain joins TRBV5-1 and TRBJ1-2; D call uncertain. The CDR3 consists of 14 residues. The ends were cut back, 4 bases at V and 6 bases at J, with 16 bases in the middle. CDR1 SGHRS and CDR2 YFSETQ come from the germline V gene. The CDR3 loop is CASSPLGSENGYTF. CDR3 nucleotides: TGCGCCAGCAGCCCACTGGGGAGTGAGAATGGCTACACCTTC.

This chain connects TRBV5-1 to TRBJ1-1; TRBD1 might be the D (5 bases). The CDR3 has 14 residues. V shed 4 bases and J shed 1 base, with 11 bases lying between them. The V gene's germline CDR1 is SGHRS and CDR2 YFSETQ. The CDR3 DNA reads as TGCGCCAGCAGCGCGGGACGGCAGAACACTGAAGCTTTCTTT. Its translation: CASSAGRQNTEAFF.

This chain connects TRBV7-9 to TRBJ2-1; the D is unclear. The V end was cut by 1 base, the J end by 0 bases, with 16 bases between. This CDR3 is built from 18 residues. The germline CDR1 and CDR2 sequences are SEHNR and FQNEAQ (reference sequence). The CDR3: CASSLVRWQASSYNEQFF. CDR3 coding DNA: TGTGCCAGCAGCTTAGTTCGGTGGCAGGCTAGCTCCTACAATGAGCAGTTCTTC.

This clonotype came up a few times. The chain joins TRBV7-2 to TRBJ2-3, with D possibly called TRBD1 or TRBD2 (5 bases each). Trimming pared 3 bases from V and 2 bases from J, leaving 24 bases between. Germline CDR1 is SGHTA and CDR2 is FQGNSA. This CDR3 contains 19 residues. The CDR3 DNA reads as TGTGCCAGCAGCTTTCCCGGCTTCGAACTGAGGGGTTTCACAGATACGCAGTATTTT. Protein product: CASSFPGFELRGFTDTQYF.

The chain uses TRBV6-2 or TRBV6-3 and TRBJ1-5; D is unresolved. CDR1 and CDR2 from the germline V gene are MNHEY and SVGEGT. V gave up 6 bases and J gave up 0 bases, with 12 bases separating them. The CDR3 sequence is 15 residues long. This CDR3 reads CASRGVAYSNQPQHF. The CDR3 DNA reads as TGTGCCAGCAGGGGTGTGGCGTATAGCAATCAGCCCCAGCATTTT.

In this sample, this clonotype turned up a few times. The chain joins TRBV4-1 to TRBJ2-1; 8 nucleotides agree with TRBD2. The CDR3 is 16 amino acids. Trimming at V came to 1 base and at J to 3 bases, leaving 5 bases not matched to a gene. CDR1 and CDR2 from the germline V gene are MGHRA and YSYEKL. The CDR3 protein is CASSQGSSGFYNEQFF. Written as DNA, the CDR3 is TGCGCCAGCAGCCAAGGCTCTAGCGGGTTCTACAATGAGCAGTTCTTC.

This clonotype was counted a few times. This sequence joins TRBV27 and TRBJ1-5, with D hard to call. The CDR3 covers 13 residues. The germline CDR1 and CDR2 sequences are MNHEY and SMNVEV (reference sequence). Trimming removed 8 bases at V and 4 bases at J, with 12 bases between. The CDR3 sequence: CASRVGRNQPQHF. CDR3 sequence (DNA): TGTGCCAGCCGAGTGGGTAGGAATCAGCCCCAGCATTTT.

This clonotype was observed a few times. V gene TRBV20-1 combines with J gene TRBJ2-7; 10 nucleotides align to TRBD1. The germline gives CDR1 DFQATT, CDR2 SNEGSKA (reference sequence). Trimming removed 4 bases from V and 4 bases from J; junction bases left unmatched: 1. The CDR3 totals 12 residues. As DNA, the CDR3 is TGCAGTGCTACGGGACAGGGGTACGAGCAGTACTTC. Its translation: CSATGQGYEQYF.

V gene TRBV29-1 combines with J gene TRBJ2-6, with D unresolved. Germline V CDR1 and CDR2: SQVTM, ANQGSEA. CDR3 length equals 15 residues. V was cut by 4 bases and J by 0 bases, with 10 bases left in between. CDR3 DNA sequence: TGCAGCGTTGTGCTCGTGGACTCTGGGGCCAACGTCCTGACTTTC. It specifies CSVVLVDSGANVLTF.

The chain recombines TRBV20-1 with TRBJ2-1; 12 positions agree with TRBD2. The CDR3 is made up of 17 amino acids. After removal of 1 base from V and 2 bases from J, the junction contained 6 bases not matched to a gene. The V gene's germline CDR1 is DFQATT and CDR2 SNEGSKA (reference sequence). The CDR3, as DNA: TGCAGTGCTAGAGGGCTAGCGGGGGGGCTGACCTACAATGAGCAGTTCTTC. Translating it yields CSARGLAGGLTYNEQFF.

The J gene is TRBJ2-1, the V gene TRBV12-3 or TRBV12-4; TRBD2 might be the D (5 bases). This CDR3 is built from 12 residues. With 1 base removed from V and 13 bases from J, the gap between germline ends came to 11 bases. Here the CDR3 reads CASSLGWETQFF. The CDR3 DNA is TGTGCCAGCAGTTTAGGTTGGGAGACCCAGTTCTTC.

This clonotype has a handful of counts. The CDR3 sequence: CASSQDAPTGAIGNTIYF. In nucleotides, the CDR3 is TGCGCCAGCAGCCAAGATGCCCCGACGGGGGCTATTGGAAACACCATATATTTT. This chain connects TRBV4-3 to TRBJ1-3; weak D call: TRBD1 (6 bases). The CDR3 is 18 residues long. Looked up from germline, CDR1 is LGHNA and CDR2 is YSLEER. The germline V and J ends were trimmed by 0 bases and 3 bases, with 18 bases remaining between them.

The sample holds a few counts of this clonotype. This chain uses TRBV7-9 with TRBJ2-7; the match to TRBD2 covers 7 bases. Germline V lookup: CDR1 SEHNR, CDR2 FQNEAQ (reference sequence). Germline trimming cut 4 bases from V and 4 bases from J; bases unmatched to any gene: 13. The CDR3 has 16 amino acids. In DNA, the CDR3 is TGTGCCAGCAGCTCGTTAACGGGGAGGGCAGGATACGAGCAGTACTTC. Translating gives CASSSLTGRAGYEQYF.

This clonotype was counted once. With a much larger clone just one base away, this may be a read error. The chain links TRBV20-1 to TRBJ2-1; 7 bases agree with TRBD2. Trimming at V came to 8 bases and at J to 7 bases, leaving 14 bases not matched to a gene. CDR1 and CDR2 from the germline V gene are DFQATT and SNEGSKA (reference sequence). The CDR3 is made up of 14 amino acids. CDR3 amino acids: CSSTVRAGNNEQFF. As DNA, the CDR3 is TGCAGTTCCACAGTGCGAGCGGGGAATAATGAGCAGTTCTTC.

A few counts support this clonotype. CDR3 sequence: CATPAGDTGELFF. The DNA for the CDR3 is TGTGCCACCCCCGCCGGGGACACCGGGGAGCTGTTTTTT. This chain links TRBV28 with TRBJ2-2, with D maybe TRBD2 (5 bases). This CDR3 spans 13 amino acids. Trimming shortened V by 10 bases and J by 3 bases, and 12 bases separated the two germline ends. The germline CDR1 and CDR2 sequences are MDHEN and SYDVKM. Full variable domain (remainder filled in from reference TRBV28 and TRBJ2-2): DVKVTQSSRYLVKRTGEKVFLECVQDMDHENMFWYRQDPGLGLRLIYFSYDVKMKEKGDIPEGYSVSREKKERFSLILESASTNQTSMYLCATPAGDTGELFFGEGSRLTVL.

The chain is built from TRBV12-3 or TRBV12-4 and TRBJ1-1; 8 bases are shared with TRBD1. J lost 1 base, V lost 6 bases, and 7 bases had no gene match. This CDR3 has 15 residues. CDR3 region: CASRDNRGKNTEAFF. The DNA of the CDR3 is TGTGCCAGCAGGGACAACAGGGGGAAGAACACTGAAGCTTTCTTT.